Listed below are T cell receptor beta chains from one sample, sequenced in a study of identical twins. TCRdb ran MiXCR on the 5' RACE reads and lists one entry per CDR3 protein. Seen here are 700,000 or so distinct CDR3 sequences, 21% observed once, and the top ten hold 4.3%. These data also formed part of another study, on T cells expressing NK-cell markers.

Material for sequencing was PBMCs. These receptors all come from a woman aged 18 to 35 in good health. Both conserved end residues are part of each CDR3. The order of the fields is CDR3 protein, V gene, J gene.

cdr3_aa: CASSVNSGTEAFF; v_call: TRBV5-1; j_call: TRBJ1-1
cdr3_aa: CASSPDGTFGGYTF; v_call: TRBV7-8; j_call: TRBJ1-2
cdr3_aa: CASSLVFGGGVKTQYF; v_call: TRBV7-2; j_call: TRBJ2-5
cdr3_aa: CASSPRPSGQLCYEQYF; v_call: TRBV11-3; j_call: TRBJ2-7
cdr3_aa: CASRRQVVTNEKLFF; v_call: TRBV6-1; j_call: TRBJ1-4
cdr3_aa: CASSKPGSSEAFF; v_call: TRBV6-1; j_call: TRBJ1-1
cdr3_aa: CASSAQGTGPYEQYF; v_call: TRBV9; j_call: TRBJ2-7
cdr3_aa: CASSDSGGASDTQYF; v_call: TRBV9; j_call: TRBJ2-3
cdr3_aa: CATGTGGGEVGYTF; v_call: TRBV12-3/TRBV12-4; j_call: TRBJ1-2
cdr3_aa: CASSLQGEGEQYF; v_call: TRBV7-9; j_call: TRBJ2-7
cdr3_aa: CATAGGDEQFF; v_call: TRBV24-1; j_call: TRBJ2-1
cdr3_aa: CASSSQDIQPQHF; v_call: TRBV12-3/TRBV12-4; j_call: TRBJ1-5
cdr3_aa: CASSGRGLGTGELFF; v_call: TRBV7-8; j_call: TRBJ2-2
cdr3_aa: CASSYSTGLLEAFF; v_call: TRBV6-5; j_call: TRBJ1-1
cdr3_aa: CASSQEVAGGLKITDTQYF; v_call: TRBV4-1; j_call: TRBJ2-3
cdr3_aa: CSAGKPHGTVHNEQFF; v_call: TRBV20-1; j_call: TRBJ2-1
cdr3_aa: CSVGALGTGDETQYF; v_call: TRBV29-1; j_call: TRBJ2-5
cdr3_aa: CATPYRGRGETQYF; v_call: TRBV6-1; j_call: TRBJ2-5
cdr3_aa: CASSYHIGDEQFF; v_call: TRBV4-1; j_call: TRBJ2-1
cdr3_aa: CASRPLAGGRDTQYF; v_call: TRBV27; j_call: TRBJ2-3
cdr3_aa: CGYRVHTEAFF; v_call: TRBV20-1; j_call: TRBJ1-1
cdr3_aa: CASSESVGTDTQYF; v_call: TRBV10-1; j_call: TRBJ2-3
cdr3_aa: CASSESGGEETQYF; v_call: TRBV25-1; j_call: TRBJ2-5
cdr3_aa: CASSRGLGGYTF; v_call: TRBV12-3/TRBV12-4; j_call: TRBJ1-2
cdr3_aa: CASSYRLMVRMETQYF; v_call: TRBV6-2/TRBV6-3; j_call: TRBJ2-5
cdr3_aa: CSAPTASGGGGEQYF; v_call: TRBV20-1; j_call: TRBJ2-7
cdr3_aa: CASSDRDPPDTQYF; v_call: TRBV6-4; j_call: TRBJ2-3
cdr3_aa: CAREGYTF; v_call: TRBV9; j_call: TRBJ1-2
cdr3_aa: CASSSQGRRDTQYF; v_call: TRBV7-9; j_call: TRBJ2-3
cdr3_aa: CASSSTGGLNQPQHF; v_call: TRBV7-9; j_call: TRBJ1-5
cdr3_aa: CASSLTSGDTQYF; v_call: TRBV7-8; j_call: TRBJ2-3
cdr3_aa: CSARDPSLTYSGNTIYF; v_call: TRBV20-1; j_call: TRBJ1-3
cdr3_aa: CASSLHGTQNIQYF; v_call: TRBV4-2; j_call: TRBJ2-4
cdr3_aa: CSASLPAGGEQFF; v_call: TRBV20-1; j_call: TRBJ2-1
cdr3_aa: CSIIRVNEQFF; v_call: TRBV29-1; j_call: TRBJ2-1
cdr3_aa: CATREYDRTDTQYF; v_call: TRBV15; j_call: TRBJ2-3
cdr3_aa: CASSPPGTSGFSYEQYF; v_call: TRBV18; j_call: TRBJ2-7
cdr3_aa: CASSVAGGEADTQYF; v_call: TRBV5-1; j_call: TRBJ2-3
cdr3_aa: CASSQLTGGSWDTQYF; v_call: TRBV3-1; j_call: TRBJ2-3
cdr3_aa: CASSARLEETQYF; v_call: TRBV5-1; j_call: TRBJ2-5
cdr3_aa: CASSSGTVKDTQYF; v_call: TRBV7-2; j_call: TRBJ2-3
cdr3_aa: CASGTRGQAYNEQFF; v_call: TRBV12-5; j_call: TRBJ2-1
cdr3_aa: CASSQGEPQNIQYF; v_call: TRBV4-2; j_call: TRBJ2-4
cdr3_aa: CASSLNGGARQFF; v_call: TRBV7-9; j_call: TRBJ2-1
cdr3_aa: CASTLGRNTGELFF; v_call: TRBV11-1; j_call: TRBJ2-2
cdr3_aa: CASSQMTSVFLTGELFF; v_call: TRBV4-3; j_call: TRBJ2-2
cdr3_aa: CASSLGTGRSEQYF; v_call: TRBV5-1; j_call: TRBJ2-7